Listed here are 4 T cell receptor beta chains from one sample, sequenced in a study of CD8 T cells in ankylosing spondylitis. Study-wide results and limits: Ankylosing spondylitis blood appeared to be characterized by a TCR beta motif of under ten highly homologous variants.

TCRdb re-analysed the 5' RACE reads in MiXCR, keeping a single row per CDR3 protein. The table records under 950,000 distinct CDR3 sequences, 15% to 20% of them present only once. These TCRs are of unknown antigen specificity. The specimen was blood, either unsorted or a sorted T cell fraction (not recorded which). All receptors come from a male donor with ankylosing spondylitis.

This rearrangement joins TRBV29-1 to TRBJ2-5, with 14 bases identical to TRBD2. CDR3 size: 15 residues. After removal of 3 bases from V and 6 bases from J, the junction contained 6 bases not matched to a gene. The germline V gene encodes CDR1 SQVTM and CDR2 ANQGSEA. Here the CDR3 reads CSVEGTSGSVKTQYF. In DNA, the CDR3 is TGCAGCGTTGAGGGGACTAGCGGGAGTGTAAAGACCCAGTACTTC.

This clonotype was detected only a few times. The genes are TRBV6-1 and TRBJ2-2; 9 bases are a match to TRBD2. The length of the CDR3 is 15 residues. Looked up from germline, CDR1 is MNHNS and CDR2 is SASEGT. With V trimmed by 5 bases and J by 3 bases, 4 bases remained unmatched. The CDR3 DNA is TGTGCCAGCAGTAAGGCTAGCGGGGACACCGGGGAGCTGTTTTTT. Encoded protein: CASSKASGDTGELFF.

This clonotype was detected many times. CDR3 DNA sequence: TGCAGTGCTAGTACGGGCCGGGGCAATCAGCCCCAGCATTTT. It encodes CSASTGRGNQPQHF. The chain has TRBV20-1 and TRBJ1-5; D not resolved. Germline V gene sequence: CDR1 DFQATT, CDR2 SNEGSKA (reference sequence). Trimming cost V 3 bases and J 2 bases, with 11 bases left between them. The CDR3 length is 14 residues.

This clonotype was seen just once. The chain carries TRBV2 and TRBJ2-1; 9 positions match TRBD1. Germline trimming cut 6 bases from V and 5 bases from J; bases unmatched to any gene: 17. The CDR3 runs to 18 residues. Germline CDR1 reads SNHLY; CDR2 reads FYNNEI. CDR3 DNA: TGTGCCAGCAGCGCACCCTTACAGGGGGCATTTACAGACAATGAGCAGTTCTTC. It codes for CASSAPLQGAFTDNEQFF.